Below, 2 T cell receptor beta chains from the same sample are listed, as sequenced in a study of T cell clonotyping in hematopoietic cell transplantation. Clones were read by immunoSEQ multiplex PCR, and TCRdb kept only the in-frame ones, dropping some. The sample includes some 5,500 clones, approximately 84% of them seen just once. Time point given: recipient sample about 28 days before transplant, after cytoreduction. Specimen: peripheral blood mononuclear cells, collected before stem cell transplant. These receptors came from a man aged 55 to 69 with acute myeloid leukemia. Some clones in this sample may be carry-over from other donors' samples.

The gene calls are TRBV7-2 and TRBJ2-3; TRBD2 aligns across 16 bases. Germline-derived CDR1 and CDR2 are SGHTA and FQGNSA. The junction had 2 bases not matched to a gene; V was cut back by 1 base and J by 4 bases. The CDR3 is 17 residues long. Here the CDR3 DNA reads TGTGCCAGCAGCTTAGTCGGGACTAGCGGGGGGGCAGATACGCAGTATTTT. It encodes CASSLVGTSGGADTQYF.

This chain uses TRBV6-6 with TRBJ1-1; maybe TRBD1 (5 bases). This CDR3 has 13 residues. Germline CDR1 MNHNY, CDR2 SVGAGI (reference sequence). V was shortened by 2 bases and J by 4 bases, with 8 bases between the two germline ends. CDR3 sequence (DNA): TGTGCCAGCAGTTACCAGGGTGGCACTGAAGCTTTCTTT. The encoded protein is CASSYQGGTEAFF.